Listed here are 9 T cell receptor beta chains from one sample, sequenced in a study of identical twins. MiXCR was run by TCRdb on the 5' RACE reads, yielding one entry per CDR3 protein. The table has roughly 490,000 distinct CDR3 sequences, roughly an eighth seen once. These same records also appear under a second study, on yellow fever vaccine responses in identical twins.

The sequencing input was CD4+ T cells sorted from blood. The receptors were gathered from a woman under 30 in good health.

This clonotype has only a few counts. The chain recombines TRBV2 with TRBJ1-2, with D unresolved. Deletions cut 6 bases from V and 4 bases from J, with 12 bases between. The CDR3 covers 13 residues. CDR1 is SNHLY, CDR2 FYNNEI, per germline. CDR3: CASRSAGVYGYTF. The DNA of the CDR3 is TGTGCCAGCAGGTCGGCGGGCGTCTATGGCTACACCTTC. Looking up the rest from reference TRBV2 and TRBJ1-2 gives the full variable domain: EPEVTQTPSHQVTQMGQEVILRCVPISNHLYFYWYRQILGQKVEFLVSFYNNEISEKSEIFDDQFSVERPDGSNFTLKIRSTKLEDSAMYFCASRSAGVYGYTFGSGTRLTVV.

The chain has TRBV28 and TRBJ1-2; perhaps TRBD1 as D (6 bases). V lost 10 bases, J lost 7 bases, and 25 bases lay in between. There are 15 residues in the CDR3. Germline V gives CDR1 MDHEN, CDR2 SYDVKM. CDR3 in amino acids: CAIAAGGGRLGGYTF. The CDR3 nucleotides are TGTGCCATCGCGGCCGGGGGCGGTAGGTTAGGTGGCTACACCTTC.

This clonotype has just a few counts. V and J are TRBV12-3 or TRBV12-4 and TRBJ2-1; TRBD1 aligns across 9 bases. Unmatched junction bases numbered 12, after V lost 6 bases and J lost 6 bases. The CDR3 is made up of 16 amino acids. Here the CDR3 DNA reads TGTGCCAGCAGCCTTGGACCGGGACAGGGTATCAATGAGCAGTTCTTC. Its protein is CASSLGPGQGINEQFF.

This clonotype was counted only a few times. The V gene is TRBV28, the J gene TRBJ2-5; 7 nucleotides align to TRBD1. V trimming: 5 bases; J trimming: 5 bases; junction bases outside the gene matches: 2. Germline V lookup: CDR1 MDHEN, CDR2 SYDVKM. The CDR3 spans 12 residues. The CDR3 reads CASSGDSETQYF. DNA for the CDR3: TGTGCCAGCAGTGGGGACAGCGAGACCCAGTACTTC.

This clonotype has only a few counts. The CDR3 protein is CSARPALRVMNTEAFF. CDR3 bases: TGCAGTGCTCGCCCTGCCCTAAGGGTCATGAACACTGAAGCTTTCTTT. J is TRBJ1-1 and V is TRBV20-1; D call uncertain. V shed 5 bases and J shed 0 bases, with 19 bases lying between them. Germline values: CDR1 DFQATT, CDR2 SNEGSKA (reference sequence). The CDR3 sequence is 16 residues long.

V gene TRBV4-2 combines with J gene TRBJ2-7, with a weak D call TRBD2 (5 bases). Trimming stripped 4 bases from V and 5 bases from J, with 15 bases between. The CDR3 extends over 14 amino acids. Per germline, CDR1 LGHNA and CDR2 YNFKEQ. The CDR3 protein is CASSPPVLGNEQYF. In nucleotides, the CDR3 is TGTGCCAGCAGCCCGCCGGTACTAGGGAACGAGCAGTACTTC.

The chain uses TRBV5-4 and TRBJ2-3; 7 bases align to TRBD2. Per the germline V gene, CDR1 is SGHNT and CDR2 is YYREEE (reference sequence). V lost 0 bases to trimming and J lost 6 bases; unmatched junction nucleotides: 7. This CDR3 is 15 amino acids long. DNA for the CDR3: TGTGCCAGCAGCTTGGCGGCGGGAGAGGGGGATACGCAGTATTTT. The encoded protein is CASSLAAGEGDTQYF.

The genes are TRBV11-2 and TRBJ2-7; TRBD1 matches 8 bases. V was pared by 5 bases and J by 2 bases, with 17 bases of the junction left unmatched. Germline V CDR1 and CDR2: SGHAT, FQNNGV. The CDR3 runs to 18 residues. In nucleotides, the CDR3 is TGTGCCAGCAGCCCGGATTCCAGTTTGAGCAGGGGGCCCTACGAGCAGTACTTC. The encoded protein is CASSPDSSLSRGPYEQYF.

By sample share, this clonotype is medium-sized. The chain has TRBV7-2 and TRBJ2-3, with 12 bases lining up with TRBD2. The germline V gene has CDR1 SGHTA and CDR2 FQGNSA. With V trimmed by 3 bases and J by 1 base, 2 bases remained unmatched. The CDR3 is 16 amino acids. CDR3 nucleotides: TGTGCCAGCAGCTTCACTAGCGGGGGGCGCACAGATACGCAGTATTTT. Its protein is CASSFTSGGRTDTQYF.